The present T cell receptor (beta chain) was sequenced within a study of blood T cells in healthy people across ages. The authors ran a second PCR of about 7 to 11 cycles using a sample-barcoded 5' primer and a J-beta primer mix. One entry per CDR3 protein results from TCRdb running MiXCR on the 5' RACE reads. Seen here are approximately 1.5 million distinct CDR3 sequences, 35% to 45% observed once, and the top ten hold more than 4%. The V end lost 0 bases, the J end lost 4 bases, and 14 bases lay between the germline ends. The CDR3 has 16 residues. Looked up from germline, CDR1 is LGHDT and CDR2 is YNNKEL (reference sequence).

The chain is built from TRBV3-1 and TRBJ2-3; D ambiguous. The sample taken for sequencing was blood. The clonotype comes from a woman between 18 and 30 years old in good health. The CDR3 nucleotides read TGTGCCAGCAGCCAAGAGGCTCAGCGTAGGGCAGATACGCAGTATTTT. Residues: CASSQEAQRRADTQYF.